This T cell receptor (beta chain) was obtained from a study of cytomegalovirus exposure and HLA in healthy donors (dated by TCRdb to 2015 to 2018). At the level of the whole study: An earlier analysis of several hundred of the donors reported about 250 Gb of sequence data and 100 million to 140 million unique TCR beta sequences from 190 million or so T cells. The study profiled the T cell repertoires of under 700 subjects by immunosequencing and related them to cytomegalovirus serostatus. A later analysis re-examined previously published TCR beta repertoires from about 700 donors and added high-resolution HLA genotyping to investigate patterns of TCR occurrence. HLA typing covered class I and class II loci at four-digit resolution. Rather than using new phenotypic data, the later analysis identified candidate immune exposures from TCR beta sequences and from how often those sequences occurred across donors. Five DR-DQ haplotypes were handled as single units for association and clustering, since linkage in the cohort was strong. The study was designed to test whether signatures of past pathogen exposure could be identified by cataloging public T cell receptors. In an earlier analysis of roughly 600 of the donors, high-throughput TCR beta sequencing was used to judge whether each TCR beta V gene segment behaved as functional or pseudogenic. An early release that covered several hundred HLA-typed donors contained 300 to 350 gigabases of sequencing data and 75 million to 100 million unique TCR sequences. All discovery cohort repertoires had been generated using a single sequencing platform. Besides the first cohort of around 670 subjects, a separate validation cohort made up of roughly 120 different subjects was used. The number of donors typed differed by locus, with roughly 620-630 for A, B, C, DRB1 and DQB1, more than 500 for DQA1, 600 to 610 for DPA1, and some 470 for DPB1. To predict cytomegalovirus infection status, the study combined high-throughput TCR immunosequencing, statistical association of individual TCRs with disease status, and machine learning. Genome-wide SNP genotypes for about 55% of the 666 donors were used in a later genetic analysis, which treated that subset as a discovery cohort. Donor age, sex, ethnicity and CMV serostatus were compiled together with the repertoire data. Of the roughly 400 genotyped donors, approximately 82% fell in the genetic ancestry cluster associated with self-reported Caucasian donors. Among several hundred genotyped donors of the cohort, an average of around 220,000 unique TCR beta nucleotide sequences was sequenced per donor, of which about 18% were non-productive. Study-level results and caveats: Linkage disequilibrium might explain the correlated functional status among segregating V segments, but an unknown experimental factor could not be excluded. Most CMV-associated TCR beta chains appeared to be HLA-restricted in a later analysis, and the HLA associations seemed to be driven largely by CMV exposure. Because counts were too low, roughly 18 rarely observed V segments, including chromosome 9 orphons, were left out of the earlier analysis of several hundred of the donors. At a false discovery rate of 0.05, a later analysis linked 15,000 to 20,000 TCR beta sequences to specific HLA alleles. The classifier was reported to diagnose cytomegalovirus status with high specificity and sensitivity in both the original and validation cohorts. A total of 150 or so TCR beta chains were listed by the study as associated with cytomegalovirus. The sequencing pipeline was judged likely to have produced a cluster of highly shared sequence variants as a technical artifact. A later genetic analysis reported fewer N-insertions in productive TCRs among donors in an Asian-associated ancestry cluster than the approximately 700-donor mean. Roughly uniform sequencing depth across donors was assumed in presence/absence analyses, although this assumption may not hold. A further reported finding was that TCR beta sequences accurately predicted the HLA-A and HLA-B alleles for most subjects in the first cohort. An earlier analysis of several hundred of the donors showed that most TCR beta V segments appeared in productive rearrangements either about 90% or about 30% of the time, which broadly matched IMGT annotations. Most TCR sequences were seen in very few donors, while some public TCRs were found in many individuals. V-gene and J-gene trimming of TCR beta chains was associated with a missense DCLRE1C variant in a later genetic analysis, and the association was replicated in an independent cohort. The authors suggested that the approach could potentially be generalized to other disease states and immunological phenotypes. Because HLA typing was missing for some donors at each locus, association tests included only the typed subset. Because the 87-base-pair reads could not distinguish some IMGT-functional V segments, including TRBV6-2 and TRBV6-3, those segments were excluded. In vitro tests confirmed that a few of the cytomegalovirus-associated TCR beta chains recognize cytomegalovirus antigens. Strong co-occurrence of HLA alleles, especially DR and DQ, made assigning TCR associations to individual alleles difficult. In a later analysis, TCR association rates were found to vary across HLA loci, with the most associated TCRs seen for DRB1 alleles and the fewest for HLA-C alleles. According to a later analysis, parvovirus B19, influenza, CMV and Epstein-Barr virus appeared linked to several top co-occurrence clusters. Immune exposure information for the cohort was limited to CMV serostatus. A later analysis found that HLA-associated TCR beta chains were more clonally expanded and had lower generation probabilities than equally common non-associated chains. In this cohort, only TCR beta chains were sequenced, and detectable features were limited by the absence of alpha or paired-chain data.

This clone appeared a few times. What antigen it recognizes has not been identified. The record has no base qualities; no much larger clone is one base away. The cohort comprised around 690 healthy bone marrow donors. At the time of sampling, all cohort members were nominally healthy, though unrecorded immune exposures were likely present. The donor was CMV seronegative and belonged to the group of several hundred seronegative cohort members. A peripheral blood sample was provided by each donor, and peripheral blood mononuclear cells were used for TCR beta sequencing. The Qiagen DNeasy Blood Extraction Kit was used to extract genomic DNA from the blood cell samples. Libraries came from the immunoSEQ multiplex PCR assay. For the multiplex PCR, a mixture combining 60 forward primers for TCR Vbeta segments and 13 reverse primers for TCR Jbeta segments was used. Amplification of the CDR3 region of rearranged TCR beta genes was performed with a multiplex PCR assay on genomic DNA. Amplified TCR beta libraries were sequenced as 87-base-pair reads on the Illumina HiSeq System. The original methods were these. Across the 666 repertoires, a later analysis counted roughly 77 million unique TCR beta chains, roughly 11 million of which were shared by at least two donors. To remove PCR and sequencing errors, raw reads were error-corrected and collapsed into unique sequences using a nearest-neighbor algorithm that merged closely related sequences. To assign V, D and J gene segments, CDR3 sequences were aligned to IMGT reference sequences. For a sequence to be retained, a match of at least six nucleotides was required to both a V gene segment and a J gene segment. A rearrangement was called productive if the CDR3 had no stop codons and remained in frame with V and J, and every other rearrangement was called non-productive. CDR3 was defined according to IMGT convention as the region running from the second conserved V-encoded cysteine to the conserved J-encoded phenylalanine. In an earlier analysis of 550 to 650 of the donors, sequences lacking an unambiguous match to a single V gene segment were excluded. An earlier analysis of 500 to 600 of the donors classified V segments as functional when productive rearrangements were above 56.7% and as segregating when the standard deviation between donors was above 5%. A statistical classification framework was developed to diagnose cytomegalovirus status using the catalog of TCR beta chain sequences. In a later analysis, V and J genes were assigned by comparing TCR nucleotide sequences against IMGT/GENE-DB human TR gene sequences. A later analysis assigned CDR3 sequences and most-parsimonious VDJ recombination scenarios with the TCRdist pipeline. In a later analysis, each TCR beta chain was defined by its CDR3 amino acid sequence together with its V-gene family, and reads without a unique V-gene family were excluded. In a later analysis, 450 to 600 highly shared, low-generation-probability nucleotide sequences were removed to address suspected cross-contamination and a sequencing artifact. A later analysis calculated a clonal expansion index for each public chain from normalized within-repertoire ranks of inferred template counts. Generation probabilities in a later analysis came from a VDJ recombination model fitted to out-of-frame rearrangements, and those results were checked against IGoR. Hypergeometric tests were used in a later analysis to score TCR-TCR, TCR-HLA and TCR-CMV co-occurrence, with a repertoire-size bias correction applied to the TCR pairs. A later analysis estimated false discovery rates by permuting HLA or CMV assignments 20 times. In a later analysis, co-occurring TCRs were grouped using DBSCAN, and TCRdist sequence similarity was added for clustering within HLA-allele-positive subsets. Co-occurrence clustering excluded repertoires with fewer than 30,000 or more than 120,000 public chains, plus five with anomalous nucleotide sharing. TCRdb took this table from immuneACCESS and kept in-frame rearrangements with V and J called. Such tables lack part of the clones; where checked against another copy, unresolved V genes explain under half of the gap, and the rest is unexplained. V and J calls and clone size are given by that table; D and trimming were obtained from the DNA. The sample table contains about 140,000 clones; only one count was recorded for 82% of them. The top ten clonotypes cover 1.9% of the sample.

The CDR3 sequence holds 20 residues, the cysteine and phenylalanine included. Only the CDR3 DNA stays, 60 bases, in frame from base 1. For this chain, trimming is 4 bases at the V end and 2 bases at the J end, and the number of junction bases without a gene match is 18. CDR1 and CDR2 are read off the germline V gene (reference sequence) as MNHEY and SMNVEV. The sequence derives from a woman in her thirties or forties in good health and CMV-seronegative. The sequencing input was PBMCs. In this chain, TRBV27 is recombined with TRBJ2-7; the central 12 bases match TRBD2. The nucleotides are TGTGCCAGCAGTTCTCTCCGGCTGACTAGCGGGAGCCCCGTCGCCTACGAGCAGTACTTC. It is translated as CASSSLRLTSGSPVAYEQYF.